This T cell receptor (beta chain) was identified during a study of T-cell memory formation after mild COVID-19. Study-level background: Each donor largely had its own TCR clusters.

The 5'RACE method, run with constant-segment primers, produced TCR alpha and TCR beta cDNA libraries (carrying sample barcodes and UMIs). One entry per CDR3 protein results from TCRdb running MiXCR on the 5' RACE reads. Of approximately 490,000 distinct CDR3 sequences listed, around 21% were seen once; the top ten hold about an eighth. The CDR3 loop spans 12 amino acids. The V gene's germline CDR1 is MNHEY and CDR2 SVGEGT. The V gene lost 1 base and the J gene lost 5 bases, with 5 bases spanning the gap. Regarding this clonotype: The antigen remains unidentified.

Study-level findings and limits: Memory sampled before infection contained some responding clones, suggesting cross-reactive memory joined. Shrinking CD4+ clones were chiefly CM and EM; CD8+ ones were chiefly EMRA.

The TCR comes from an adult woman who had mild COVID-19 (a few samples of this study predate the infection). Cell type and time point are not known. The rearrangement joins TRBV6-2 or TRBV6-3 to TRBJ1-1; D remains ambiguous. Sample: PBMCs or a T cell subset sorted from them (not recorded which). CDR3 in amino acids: CASSYFRTEAFF. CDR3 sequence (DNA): TGTGCCAGCAGTTACTTTCGTACTGAAGCTTTCTTT.